This T cell receptor beta chain is drawn from a study of T cell changes during pregnancy in multiple sclerosis. Germline assignment: CDR1 SGHRS and CDR2 YFSETQ. This CDR3 contains 15 residues. The V and J ends lost 3 bases and 6 bases respectively, with 17 bases between them. Profiling relied on immunoSEQ multiplex PCR, and the TCRdb table lists in-frame clones only, not all of them. This table has tens of thousands of clones, roughly 91% appearing once. The chain employs TRBV5-1 and TRBJ2-3, with TRBD1 as a possible D gene (6 bases). The receptor was isolated from a female donor with multiple sclerosis, enrolled in a pregnancy study. Sequences were derived from peripheral blood, sampled in the third trimester of pregnancy. CDR3 sequence: CASSSGTRDWDTQYF. CDR3 nucleotide sequence: TGCGCCAGCAGCTCCGGGACAAGGGATTGGGATACGCAGTATTTT.